These 22 T cell receptor beta chains were all obtained from the same sample, sequenced in a study of blood T cell repertoires in COVID-19. Sequencing used immunoSEQ multiplex PCR; TCRdb keeps in-frame clones, though not all of them. Of about 280,000 clones listed, about nine tenths are singletons. Sequencing was performed on peripheral blood. All receptors derive from a man aged 45 to 65 with acute or convalescent COVID-19.

V usage is TRBV4-1 and J usage is TRBJ1-4; tentative D call: TRBD1 (6 bases). V lost 3 bases and J 6 bases, leaving 20 bases between the germline ends. CDR3 length: 17 residues. Germline assignment: CDR1 MGHRA and CDR2 YSYEKL. The CDR3 protein is CASSHREGGIGYEKLFF. In nucleotides, the CDR3 is TGCGCCAGCAGCCACAGGGAGGGGGGTATTGGATATGAAAAACTGTTTTTT.

This clone was seen only once. The CDR3 DNA sequence: TGTGCCACCAAACTAGCGGGTACAGATACGCAGTATTTT. It specifies CATKLAGTDTQYF. V gene TRBV15 combines with J gene TRBJ2-3, with 9 bases matching TRBD2. V shed 7 bases and J 3 bases; nucleotides not matched to a gene: 2. The CDR3 totals 13 residues. Per germline, CDR1 LNHNV and CDR2 YYDKDF (reference sequence).

The V gene is TRBV10-3, the J gene TRBJ1-2; 8 bases map to TRBD1. Trimming removed 10 bases from V and 7 bases from J; junction bases left unmatched: 11. The CDR3 contains 13 residues. Germline loops: CDR1 ENHRY, CDR2 SYGVKD. CDR3 bases: TGTGCCACTCGGGGGGCAGGGGGCGGTGGCTACACCTTC. Encoded protein: CATRGAGGGGYTF.

The chain combines TRBV7-2 with TRBJ1-2; 7 positions agree with TRBD1. CDR1 and CDR2 from the germline V gene are SGHTA and FQGNSA. The CDR3 runs to 16 residues. V lost 2 bases, J lost 4 bases, and 10 bases stayed unmatched. The CDR3 nucleotides are TGTGCCAGCAGCTTATTAGGGGGACAGTGGGGCTATGGCTACACCTTC. Its protein product is CASSLLGGQWGYGYTF.

The chain links TRBV3-1 (or the pseudogene TRBV3-2) to TRBJ2-2; a possible D gene is TRBD1 (7 bases). The CDR3 is made up of 16 amino acids. Trimming removed 4 bases from V and 4 bases from J, with 16 bases in between. The germline gives CDR1 LGHDT, CDR2 YNNKEL (reference sequence). The CDR3 sequence: CASSPLGQGGTGELFF. The CDR3 nucleotides are TGTGCCAGCAGCCCCTTGGGGCAGGGGGGCACCGGGGAGCTGTTTTTT.

The rearrangement joins TRBV7-9 to TRBJ1-4, with D possibly TRBD1 on 5 matching bases. CDR1 SEHNR and CDR2 FQNEAQ come from the germline V gene (reference sequence). V was cut by 9 bases and J by 5 bases, with 16 bases left in between. There are 14 residues in the CDR3. Written as DNA, the CDR3 is TGTGCCAGTACTACAGGTAGCACGAATGAAAAACTGTTTTTT. This gives the protein CASTTGSTNEKLFF.

The chain couples TRBV5-6 to TRBJ2-2, with D tentatively TRBD2 (7 bases). V shed 4 bases and J shed 3 bases, with 25 bases lying between them. The CDR3 covers 19 residues. The germline V gene encodes CDR1 SGHDT and CDR2 YYEEEE. The DNA for the CDR3 is TGTGCCAGCAGCCCCATCTTGGGGGGGCACGGATGGGACACCGGGGAGCTGTTTTTT. Protein product: CASSPILGGHGWDTGELFF.

This chain uses TRBV27 with TRBJ2-5, with TRBD2 matching over 9 bases. The ends lost 6 bases at V and 4 bases at J; junction bases unmatched: 15. The CDR3 is 17 amino acids. Germline V gene sequence: CDR1 MNHEY, CDR2 SMNVEV (reference sequence). This chain's CDR3 is CASSPSVAGEVGETQYF. The DNA of the CDR3 is TGTGCCAGCAGCCCATCGGTAGCGGGGGAGGTGGGAGAGACCCAGTACTTC.

The gene calls are TRBV19 and TRBJ2-2; 9 bases match TRBD1. From germline, CDR1 is LNHDA and CDR2 SQIVND (reference sequence). The CDR3 has 16 residues. V lost 1 base, J lost 7 bases, and 7 bases stayed unmatched. CDR3 protein: CASSIGDRVFGGELFF. CDR3 DNA sequence: TGTGCCAGTAGTATAGGGGACAGGGTTTTTGGCGGGGAGCTGTTTTTT.

This chain joins TRBV5-1 and TRBJ2-7, with 9 bases that match TRBD2. The V gene's germline CDR1 is SGHRS and CDR2 YFSETQ. CDR3 length equals 18 residues. J was trimmed by 4 bases and V by 4 bases; bases with no gene match: 18. For the CDR3, the DNA is TGCGCCAGCAGCCCCGGGACTAGCAGGCCGACATTGGTGTACGAGCAGTACTTC. Translated, it gives CASSPGTSRPTLVYEQYF.

The rearrangement uses TRBV12-3 or TRBV12-4 and TRBJ1-2; TRBD1 might be the D (6 bases). V dropped 10 bases and J dropped 6 bases, with 18 bases sitting between them. CDR3 length: 13 amino acids. The CDR3 is CAITTGANDGYTF. In DNA, the CDR3 is TGTGCCATTACGACAGGAGCGAATGATGGCTACACCTTC.

This clone occurred once. J is TRBJ1-2 and V is TRBV6-5, with 7 bases that match TRBD1. The CDR3 is 13 amino acids. CDR1 and CDR2 (germline): MNHEY, SVGAGI. J was trimmed by 3 bases and V by 8 bases; bases with no gene match: 6. The chain's CDR3 is CASREGAYYGYTF. In nucleotides, the CDR3 is TGTGCCAGCCGGGAGGGGGCCTACTATGGCTACACCTTC.

The chain uses TRBV7-9 and TRBJ2-1; D perhaps matches TRBD1 (6 bases). Germline V gene lookup returns CDR1 SEHNR and CDR2 FQNEAQ (reference sequence). The CDR3 is 16 amino acids. The V and J ends lost 1 base and 8 bases respectively, with 18 bases between them. The CDR3 DNA sequence: TGTGCCAGCAGCTTAGGGGGGACATTATCGATGGATGAGCAGTTCTTC. Its protein product is CASSLGGTLSMDEQFF.

The genes are TRBV2 and TRBJ1-1; 10 bases fit TRBD1. CDR1 and CDR2 from the germline V gene are SNHLY and FYNNEI. This CDR3 has 16 residues. V was pared by 1 base and J by 3 bases, with 5 bases of the junction left unmatched. The CDR3 spells CASSEGTGGYYTEAFF. Written as DNA, the CDR3 is TGTGCCAGCAGTGAAGGGACAGGGGGTTATTACACTGAAGCTTTCTTT.

J is TRBJ1-1 and V is TRBV21-1. TRBV21-1 is designated a pseudogene. The CDR3 totals 14 residues. CDR3 DNA: TGTGCCAGCAGCAAAGGGCGGGAGGGGAATGAAGCTTTCTTT. This codes for CASSKGREGNEAFF.

DNA of the CDR3: TGTGCCAGTAGTATAGATCAGGAGACAGTGAACACTGAAGCTTTCTTT. It translates to CASSIDQETVNTEAFF. V gene TRBV19 combines with J gene TRBJ1-1; the D gene is possibly TRBD1 (5 bases). The germline V gene encodes CDR1 LNHDA and CDR2 SQIVND (reference sequence). V shed 0 bases and J shed 0 bases, with 11 bases lying between them. The CDR3 is 16 residues long.

The chain joins TRBV24-1 to TRBJ2-3, with 8 bases lining up with TRBD2. Germline assignment: CDR1 KGHDR and CDR2 SFDVKD. The CDR3 totals 15 residues. V was clipped by 2 bases and J by 4 bases; unmatched bases: 4. Written as DNA, the CDR3 is TGTGCCACCAGTGATTCCGGGACTAGAGCAGATACGCAGTATTTT. The encoded protein is CATSDSGTRADTQYF.

In this sample, this clone turned up once. This sequence joins TRBV9 and TRBJ1-1, with D hard to call. The CDR3 has 12 residues. Per the germline V gene, CDR1 is SGDLS and CDR2 is YYNGEE. With 4 bases removed from V and 11 bases from J, the gap between germline ends came to 15 bases. CDR3 residues: CASSPGGVFAFF. The CDR3, as DNA: TGTGCCAGCAGCCCAGGCGGGGTCTTCGCTTTCTTT.

This clone was detected once. V is TRBV19 and J is TRBJ1-5; 11 nucleotides align to TRBD1. Trimming cost V 6 bases and J 6 bases; bases outside gene matches: 7. The CDR3 is 15 residues long. Per germline, CDR1 LNHDA and CDR2 SQIVND (reference sequence). The CDR3 loop is CASRRDRGSGQPQHF. CDR3 nucleotide sequence: TGTGCCAGTAGAAGGGACAGGGGGAGCGGTCAGCCCCAGCATTTT.

The genes are TRBV30 and TRBJ1-2; 8 bases map to TRBD1. The V and J ends lost 2 bases and 8 bases, in that order; junction bases with no gene match: 13. The CDR3 consists of 15 residues. Germline V gives CDR1 GTSNPN, CDR2 SVGIG (reference sequence). This chain's CDR3 is CAWSWGAGGARGYTF. The CDR3 coding sequence is TGTGCCTGGAGTTGGGGGGCAGGGGGCGCAAGGGGCTACACCTTC.

This chain links TRBV25-1 with TRBJ1-2; D perhaps matches TRBD1 (6 bases). Trimming removed 7 bases from V and 7 bases from J, with 13 bases in between. The CDR3 totals 12 residues. Germline CDR1 MGHDK, CDR2 SYGVNS. The CDR3 sequence: CASMAGASGYTF. The CDR3 nucleotides are TGTGCCAGCATGGCAGGGGCGAGTGGCTACACCTTC.

J is TRBJ1-5 and V is TRBV19; D is possibly TRBD1 (5 bases). The CDR3 extends over 16 amino acids. V lost 6 bases to trimming and J lost 1 base, with 16 bases between them. Germline V gives CDR1 LNHDA, CDR2 SQIVND (reference sequence). The CDR3 protein is CASSLQGEESNQPQHF. CDR3 bases: TGTGCCAGTAGCCTACAAGGGGAGGAGAGCAATCAGCCCCAGCATTTT. The full variable domain, its missing parts supplied by reference TRBV19 and TRBJ1-5, is DGGITQSPKYLFRKEGQNVTLSCEQNLNHDAMYWYRQDPGQGLRLIYYSQIVNDFQKGDIAEGYSVSREKKESFPLTVTSAQKNPTAFYLCASSLQGEESNQPQHFGDGTRLSIL.